This TCR beta chain stems from a study of blood T cells in healthy people across ages. The use of a sample-barcoded 5' primer and a J-beta primer mix characterized a second PCR of roughly 6 to 11 cycles. A single record per CDR3 protein comes from TCRdb applying MiXCR to the 5' RACE reads. The sample contains roughly 1,000,000 distinct CDR3 sequences, under 30% of which appear only once. This clonotype was picked up a small number of times. Antigen specificity is unknown. J gave up 2 bases and V 0 bases, and 4 bases lay outside the gene matches. Germline V gene data show CDR1 as SGHRS and CDR2 as YFSETQ. CDR3 length: 16 residues. Study outcomes and limitations: Diversity estimates drawn from one million T cells were deemed underestimates. Greater diversity and more naive CD4+ cells were seen in long-lived donors than in aged donors.

Separately, the same data were catalogued under a study of T cells of mothers and their children. As that study records: TCR recombination output is shaped by thymic selection similarly in related and unrelated pairs.

The chain couples TRBV5-1 to TRBJ2-1, with 8 bases lining up with TRBD2. The clonotype comes from a girl aged 2 to 10 in good health. The sequenced sample consisted of blood. The CDR3 reads CASSLGSGGPYNEQFF. In nucleotides, the CDR3 is TGCGCCAGCAGCTTGGGTTCGGGAGGGCCCTACAATGAGCAGTTCTTC.